These 7 T cell receptor beta chains were all obtained from the same sample, sequenced in a study of identical twins. TCRdb ran MiXCR on the 5' RACE reads and lists one entry per CDR3 protein. The repertoire includes a few hundred thousand distinct CDR3 sequences, 9.6% of them detected once, and approximately 3.2% sits in the top ten. The sample was also linked to a second study, of yellow fever vaccine responses in identical twins.

Sequencing input: PBMCs. The receptors were sampled from a woman younger than 35 in good health.

The CDR3: CASSKTSGANVLTF. As DNA, the CDR3 is TGTGCCAGCAGCAAGACCTCTGGGGCCAACGTCCTGACTTTC. This sequence joins TRBV9 and TRBJ2-6; D is unclear. Germline loops: CDR1 SGDLS, CDR2 YYNGEE. The CDR3 consists of 14 residues. Trimming removed 4 bases from V and 0 bases from J, with 5 bases in between. Looking up the rest from reference TRBV9 and TRBJ2-6 gives the full variable domain: DSGVTQTPKHLITATGQRVTLRCSPRSGDLSVYWYQQSLDQGLQFLIQYYNGEERAKGNILERFSAQQFPDLHSELNLSSLELGDSALYFCASSKTSGANVLTFGAGSRLTVL.

This clonotype came up many times. This chain connects TRBV12-3 or TRBV12-4 to TRBJ2-3, with TRBD1 matching over 7 bases. The CDR3 extends over 13 amino acids. Trimming cost V 10 bases and J 8 bases; bases outside gene matches: 12. The CDR3 nucleotides read TGTGCCATCGACAGGGCCCCTCTTTTTACGCAGTATTTT. Its protein is CAIDRAPLFTQYF.

The chain employs TRBV10-3 and TRBJ2-3; D gene unclear. V was trimmed by 0 bases and J by 3 bases, leaving 4 bases between them. CDR3 length: 13 amino acids. Germline CDR1 ENHRY, CDR2 SYGVKD. CDR3 loop: CAISESWTDTQYF. The CDR3, as DNA: TGTGCCATCAGTGAGTCCTGGACAGATACGCAGTATTTT.

The genes are TRBV2 and TRBJ2-7; D might be TRBD1 (6 bases). Trimming cost V 4 bases and J 6 bases, with 13 bases left between them. This CDR3 has 13 residues. Germline CDR1 reads SNHLY; CDR2 reads FYNNEI. The CDR3 region is CASSGQAGIEQYF. The CDR3 DNA sequence: TGTGCCAGCAGTGGACAGGCGGGCATCGAGCAGTACTTC.

A few counts support this clonotype. The gene calls are TRBV7-9 and TRBJ2-6, with TRBD1 identical over 10 bases. In germline, CDR1 is SEHNR, CDR2 FQNEAQ (reference sequence). This CDR3 has 17 amino acids. The junction had 5 bases not matched to a gene; V was cut back by 5 bases and J by 1 base. This CDR3 reads CASSRDRGESGANVLTF. The CDR3 coding sequence is TGTGCCAGCAGCCGGGACAGGGGCGAATCTGGGGCCAACGTCCTGACTTTC.

This clonotype occurred many times. This chain connects TRBV5-1 to TRBJ2-7; TRBD1 matches 9 bases. Germline-derived CDR1 and CDR2 are SGHRS and YFSETQ. The CDR3 contains 14 residues. The V segment lost 4 bases and the J segment 5 bases; nucleotides outside the gene matches: 7. The CDR3 region is CASSLGQGSHEQYF. The CDR3 DNA is TGCGCCAGCAGCCTGGGACAGGGATCCCACGAGCAGTACTTC.

This chain connects TRBV27 to TRBJ2-3, with unresolved D. Trimming removed 5 bases from V and 3 bases from J, with 21 bases in between. The CDR3 is 17 residues long. CDR1 and CDR2 (germline): MNHEY, SMNVEV (reference sequence). The CDR3 DNA reads TGTGCCAGCAGTCCCCGGTCCCGAAACCCCTCGACAGATACGCAGTATTTT. Translating gives CASSPRSRNPSTDTQYF.